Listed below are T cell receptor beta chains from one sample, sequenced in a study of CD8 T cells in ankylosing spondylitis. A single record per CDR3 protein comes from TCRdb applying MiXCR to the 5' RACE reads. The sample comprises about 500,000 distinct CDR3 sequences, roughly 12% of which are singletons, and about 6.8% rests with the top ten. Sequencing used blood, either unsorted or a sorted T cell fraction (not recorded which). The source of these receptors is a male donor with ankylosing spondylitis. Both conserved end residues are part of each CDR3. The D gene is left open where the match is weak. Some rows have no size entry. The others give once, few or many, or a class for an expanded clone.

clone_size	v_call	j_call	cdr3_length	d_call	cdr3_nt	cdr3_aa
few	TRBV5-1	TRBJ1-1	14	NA	TGCGCCAGCAGCCCGCCGGACTGGAACACTGAAGCTTTCTTT	CASSPPDWNTEAFF
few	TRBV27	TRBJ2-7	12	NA	TGTGCCAGCAGTTTATCAGAGGGCGAGCAGTACTTC	CASSLSEGEQYF
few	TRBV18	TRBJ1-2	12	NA	TGTGCCAGCTCACCAAACGAGTATGGCTACACCTTC	CASSPNEYGYTF
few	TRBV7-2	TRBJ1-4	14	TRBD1	TGTGCCAGCAGCTTCGACAGGGGGGATGAAAAACTGTTTTTT	CASSFDRGDEKLFF
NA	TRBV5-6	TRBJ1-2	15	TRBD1	TGTGCCAGCAGCTCGAGGGACAGGGATCGCTATGGCTACACCTTC	CASSSRDRDRYGYTF
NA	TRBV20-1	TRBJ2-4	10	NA	TGCAGTGCTAGAGAAAACATTCAGTACTTC	CSARENIQYF
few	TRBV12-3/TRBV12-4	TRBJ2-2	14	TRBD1	TGTGCCAGCAGCTTGGACAGGTTGAACGGGGAGCTGTTTTTT	CASSLDRLNGELFF
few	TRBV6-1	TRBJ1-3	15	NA	TGTGCCAGCAGTGAAGCTAAGAATTCGGGAAACACCATATATTTT	CASSEAKNSGNTIYF
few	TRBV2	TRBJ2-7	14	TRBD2	TGTGCCAGCAGTGAGTCTAGCGGGACCTACGAGCAGTACTTC	CASSESSGTYEQYF
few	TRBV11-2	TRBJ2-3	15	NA	TGTGCCAGCCCCTTTGGGCCAGGAGTTACAGATACGCAGTATTTT	CASPFGPGVTDTQYF
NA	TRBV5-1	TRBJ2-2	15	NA	TGCGCCAGCAGCTCCGAGGACCACTTCACCGGGGAGCTGTTTTTT	CASSSEDHFTGELFF
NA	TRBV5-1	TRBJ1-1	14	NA	TGCGCCAGCCATGGAGGACTCCGGGGTGGTGAAGCTTTCTTT	CASHGGLRGGEAFF
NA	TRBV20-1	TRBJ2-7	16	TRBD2	TGCAGTGCTCACTCCGGGACTAGCGGGAGGGCCTACGAGCAGTACTTC	CSAHSGTSGRAYEQYF